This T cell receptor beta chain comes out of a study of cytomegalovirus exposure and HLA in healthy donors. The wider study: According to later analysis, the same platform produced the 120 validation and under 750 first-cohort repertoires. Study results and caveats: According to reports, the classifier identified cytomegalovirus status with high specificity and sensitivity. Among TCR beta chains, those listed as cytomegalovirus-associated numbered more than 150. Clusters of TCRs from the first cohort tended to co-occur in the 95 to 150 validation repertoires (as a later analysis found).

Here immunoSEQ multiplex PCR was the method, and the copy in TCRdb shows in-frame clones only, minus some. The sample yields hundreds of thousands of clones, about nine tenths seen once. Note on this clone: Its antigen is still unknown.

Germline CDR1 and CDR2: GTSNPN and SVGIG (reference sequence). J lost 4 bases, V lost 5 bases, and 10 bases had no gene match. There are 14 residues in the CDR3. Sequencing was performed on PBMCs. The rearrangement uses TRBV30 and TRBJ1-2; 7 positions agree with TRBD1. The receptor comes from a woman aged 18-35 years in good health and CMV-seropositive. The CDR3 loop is CAWRHIRGTYGYTF. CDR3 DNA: TGTGCCTGGCGTCATATCAGGGGGACCTATGGCTACACCTTC.